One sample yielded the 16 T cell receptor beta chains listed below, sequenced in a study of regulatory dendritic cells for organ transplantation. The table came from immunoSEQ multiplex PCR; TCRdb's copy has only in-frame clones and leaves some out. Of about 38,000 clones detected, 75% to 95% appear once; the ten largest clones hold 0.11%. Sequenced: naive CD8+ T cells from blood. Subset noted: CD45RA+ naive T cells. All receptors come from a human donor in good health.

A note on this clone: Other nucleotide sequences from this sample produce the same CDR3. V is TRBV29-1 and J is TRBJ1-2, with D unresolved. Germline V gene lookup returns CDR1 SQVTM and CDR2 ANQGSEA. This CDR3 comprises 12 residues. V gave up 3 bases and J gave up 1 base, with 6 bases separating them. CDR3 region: CSVDRGNYGYTF. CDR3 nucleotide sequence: TGCAGCGTTGATCGCGGTAACTATGGCTACACCTTC. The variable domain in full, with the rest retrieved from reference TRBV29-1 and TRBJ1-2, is SAVISQKPSRDICQRGTSLTIQCQVDSQVTMMFWYRQQPGQSLTLIATANQGSEATYESGFVIDKFPISRPNLTFSTLTVSNMSPEDSSIYLCSVDRGNYGYTFGSGTRLTVV.

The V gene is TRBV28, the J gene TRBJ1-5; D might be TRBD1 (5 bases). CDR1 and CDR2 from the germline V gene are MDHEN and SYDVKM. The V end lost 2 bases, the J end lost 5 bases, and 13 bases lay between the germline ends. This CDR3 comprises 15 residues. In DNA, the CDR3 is TGTGCCAGCAGTTTACTGCAGGGAATCGATCAGCCCCAGCATTTT. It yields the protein CASSLLQGIDQPQHF.

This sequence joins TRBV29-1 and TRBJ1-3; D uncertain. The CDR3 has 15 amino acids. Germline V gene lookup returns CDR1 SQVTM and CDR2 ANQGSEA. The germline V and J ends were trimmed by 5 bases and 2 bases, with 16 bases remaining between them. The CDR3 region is CSVFSGANTGNTIYF. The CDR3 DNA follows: TGCAGCGTTTTCTCAGGAGCCAACACTGGAAACACCATATATTTT.

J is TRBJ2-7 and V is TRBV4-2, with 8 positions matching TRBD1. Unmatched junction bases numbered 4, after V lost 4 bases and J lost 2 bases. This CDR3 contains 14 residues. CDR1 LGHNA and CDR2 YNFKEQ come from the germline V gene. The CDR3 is CASSPGQATYEQYF. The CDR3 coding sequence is TGTGCCAGCAGCCCGGGACAGGCCACCTACGAGCAGTACTTC.

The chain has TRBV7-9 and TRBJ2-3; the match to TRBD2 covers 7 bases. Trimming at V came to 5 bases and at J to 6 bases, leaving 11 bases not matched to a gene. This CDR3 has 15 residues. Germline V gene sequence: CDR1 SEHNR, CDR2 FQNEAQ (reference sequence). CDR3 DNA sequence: TGTGCCAGCAGCCCGGGACTACCCATGTGGGATACGCAGTATTTT. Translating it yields CASSPGLPMWDTQYF.

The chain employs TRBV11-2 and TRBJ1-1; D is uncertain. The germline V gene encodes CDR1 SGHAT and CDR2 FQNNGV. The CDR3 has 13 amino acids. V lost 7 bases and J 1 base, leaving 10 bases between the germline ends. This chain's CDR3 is CASNPRGNTEAFF. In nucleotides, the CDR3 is TGTGCCAGCAACCCGCGGGGGAACACTGAAGCTTTCTTT.

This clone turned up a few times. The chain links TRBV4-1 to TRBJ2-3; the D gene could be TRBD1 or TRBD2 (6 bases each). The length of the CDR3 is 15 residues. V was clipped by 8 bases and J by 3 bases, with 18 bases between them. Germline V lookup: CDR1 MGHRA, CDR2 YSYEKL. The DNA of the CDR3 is TGCGCCAGCCTTAGCCGACAGGAGGGGACAGATACGCAGTATTTT. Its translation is CASLSRQEGTDTQYF.

CDR3 nucleotides: TGTGCCACCAGCACCTCCTACGAGCAGTACTTC. Protein product: CATSTSYEQYF. J is TRBJ2-7 and V is TRBV27; D is ambiguous. Germline loops: CDR1 MNHEY, CDR2 SMNVEV (reference sequence). V was trimmed by 10 bases and J by 0 bases, leaving 7 bases between them. This CDR3 contains 11 residues.

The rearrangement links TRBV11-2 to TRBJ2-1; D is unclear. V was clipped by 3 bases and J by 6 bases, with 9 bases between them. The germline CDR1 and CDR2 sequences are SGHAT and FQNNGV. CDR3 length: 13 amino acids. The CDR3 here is CASSFTKGNEQFF. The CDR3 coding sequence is TGTGCCAGCAGCTTTACCAAGGGCAATGAGCAGTTCTTC.

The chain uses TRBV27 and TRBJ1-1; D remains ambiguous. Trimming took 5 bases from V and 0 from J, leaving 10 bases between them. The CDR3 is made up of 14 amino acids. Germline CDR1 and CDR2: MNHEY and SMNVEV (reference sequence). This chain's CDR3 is CASSPVNMNTEAFF. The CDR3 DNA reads TGTGCCAGCAGTCCTGTGAATATGAACACTGAAGCTTTCTTT.

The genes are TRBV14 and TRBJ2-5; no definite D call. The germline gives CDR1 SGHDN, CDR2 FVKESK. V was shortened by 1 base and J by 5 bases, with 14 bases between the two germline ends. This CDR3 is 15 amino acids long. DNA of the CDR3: TGTGCCAGCAGCCAAGGATTTGGAAGCGCGGAGACCCAGTACTTC. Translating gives CASSQGFGSAETQYF. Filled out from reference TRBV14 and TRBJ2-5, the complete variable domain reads EAGVTQFPSHSVIEKGQTVTLRCDPISGHDNLYWYRRVMGKEIKFLLHFVKESKQDESGMPNNRFLAERTGGTYSTLKVQPAELEDSGVYFCASSQGFGSAETQYFGPGTRLLVL.

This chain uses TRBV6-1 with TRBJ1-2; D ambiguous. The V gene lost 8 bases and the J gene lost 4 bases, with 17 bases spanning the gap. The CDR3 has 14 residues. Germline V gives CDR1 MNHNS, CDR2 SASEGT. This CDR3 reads CASETTVTTYGYTF. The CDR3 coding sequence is TGTGCCAGCGAAACGACGGTAACTACCTATGGCTACACCTTC.

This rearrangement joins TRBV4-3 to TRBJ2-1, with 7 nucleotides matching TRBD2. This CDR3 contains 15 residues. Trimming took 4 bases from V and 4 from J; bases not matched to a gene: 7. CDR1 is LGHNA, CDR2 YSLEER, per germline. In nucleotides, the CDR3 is TGCGCCAGCAGCCGCCTCAGCGGGGAGTACAATGAGCAGTTCTTC. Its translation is CASSRLSGEYNEQFF.

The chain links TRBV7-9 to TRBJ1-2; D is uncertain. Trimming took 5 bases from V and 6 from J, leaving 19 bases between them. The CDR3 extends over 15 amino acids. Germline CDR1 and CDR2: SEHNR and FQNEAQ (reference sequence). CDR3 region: CASSPVVGNRDGYTF. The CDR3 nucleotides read TGTGCCAGCAGCCCCGTCGTAGGAAATAGAGATGGCTACACCTTC.

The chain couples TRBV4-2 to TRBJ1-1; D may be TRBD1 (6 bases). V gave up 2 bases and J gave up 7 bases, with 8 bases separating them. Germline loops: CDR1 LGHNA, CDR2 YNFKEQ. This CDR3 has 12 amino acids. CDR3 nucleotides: TGTGCCAGCAGCCAAATACAGGGTGAAGCTTTCTTT. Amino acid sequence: CASSQIQGEAFF.

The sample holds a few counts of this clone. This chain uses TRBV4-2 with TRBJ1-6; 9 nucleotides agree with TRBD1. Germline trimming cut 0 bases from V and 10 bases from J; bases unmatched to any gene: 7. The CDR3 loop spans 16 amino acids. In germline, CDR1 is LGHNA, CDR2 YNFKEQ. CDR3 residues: CASSQDRGQGVSPLHF. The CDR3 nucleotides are TGTGCCAGCAGCCAAGATAGGGGACAGGGAGTATCACCCCTCCACTTT.